The present entry profiles one T cell receptor beta chain with its context. This may come from a read error, since a much larger clone is one base off. The tissue used was unsorted bulk material of about 19-34 mg. RNA and DNA were co-extracted from it with the AllPrep DNA/RNA mini kit. Those sampled were patients whose primary liver carcinoma was treated by surgical resection. TCR beta cDNA came from roughly 450 ng total RNA, primed with a constant-region primer. Amplification in three nested multiplex PCR rounds with slightly modified ARM-PCR gave rise to TCR beta libraries. Each of the first two PCR rounds ran roughly 9 cycles with TRBV1-TRBV30 forward and C-beta reverse primers. A single record per CDR3 protein comes from TCRdb applying MiXCR to the multiplex PCR reads. The profile covers tens of thousands of distinct CDR3 sequences, with less than 75% appearing a single time and 29% taken by the ten largest.

The sample originates from a study of tumor-infiltrating lymphocytes in primary liver carcinoma. About the research overall: Donors had hepatocellular carcinoma or combined HCC and intrahepatic cholangiocarcinoma.

This CDR3 has 14 residues. Germline values: CDR1 SNHLY, CDR2 FYNNEI. The chain links TRBV2 to TRBJ2-3, with D perhaps TRBD1 or TRBD2 (5 bases each). This sequence originates from a man aged 40-55 years with primary liver carcinoma and hepatitis B virus infection. The specimen was liver tumor tissue from sampling region 5. Regarding subset: tumor region T5, tumor centre. CDR3 sequence reads: CACSNRDLTDTQYF. The CDR3 bases are TGTGCCTGCAGTAACCGGGACCTCACAGATACGCAGTATTTT.